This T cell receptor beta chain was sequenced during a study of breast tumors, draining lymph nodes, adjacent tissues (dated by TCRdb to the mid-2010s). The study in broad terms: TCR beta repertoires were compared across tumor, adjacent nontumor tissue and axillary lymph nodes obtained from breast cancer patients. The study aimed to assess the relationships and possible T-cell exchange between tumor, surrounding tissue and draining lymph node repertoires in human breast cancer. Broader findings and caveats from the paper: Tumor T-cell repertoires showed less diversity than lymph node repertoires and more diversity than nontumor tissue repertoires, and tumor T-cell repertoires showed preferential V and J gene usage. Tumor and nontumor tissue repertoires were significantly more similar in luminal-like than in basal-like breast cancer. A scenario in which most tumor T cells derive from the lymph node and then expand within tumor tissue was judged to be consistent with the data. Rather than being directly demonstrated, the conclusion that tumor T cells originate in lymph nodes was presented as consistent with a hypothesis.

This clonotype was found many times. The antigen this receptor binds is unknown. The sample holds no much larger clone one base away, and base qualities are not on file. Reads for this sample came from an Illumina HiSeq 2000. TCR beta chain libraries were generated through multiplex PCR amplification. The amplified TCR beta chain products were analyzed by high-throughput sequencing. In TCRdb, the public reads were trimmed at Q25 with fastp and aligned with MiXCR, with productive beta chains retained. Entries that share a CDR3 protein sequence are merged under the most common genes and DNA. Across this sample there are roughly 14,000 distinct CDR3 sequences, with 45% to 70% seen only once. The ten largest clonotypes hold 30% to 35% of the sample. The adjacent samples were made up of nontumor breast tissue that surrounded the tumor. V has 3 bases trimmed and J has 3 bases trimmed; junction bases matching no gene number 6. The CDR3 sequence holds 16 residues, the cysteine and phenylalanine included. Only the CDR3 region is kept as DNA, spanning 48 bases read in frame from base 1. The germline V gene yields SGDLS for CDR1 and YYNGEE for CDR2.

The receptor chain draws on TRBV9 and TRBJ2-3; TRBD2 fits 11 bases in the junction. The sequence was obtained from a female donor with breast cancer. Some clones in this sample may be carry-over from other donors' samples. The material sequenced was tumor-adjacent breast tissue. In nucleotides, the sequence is TGTGCCAGCAGCGGTGGGACTAGCGGTTTAACAGATACGCAGTATTTT. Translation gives CASSGGTSGLTDTQYF.